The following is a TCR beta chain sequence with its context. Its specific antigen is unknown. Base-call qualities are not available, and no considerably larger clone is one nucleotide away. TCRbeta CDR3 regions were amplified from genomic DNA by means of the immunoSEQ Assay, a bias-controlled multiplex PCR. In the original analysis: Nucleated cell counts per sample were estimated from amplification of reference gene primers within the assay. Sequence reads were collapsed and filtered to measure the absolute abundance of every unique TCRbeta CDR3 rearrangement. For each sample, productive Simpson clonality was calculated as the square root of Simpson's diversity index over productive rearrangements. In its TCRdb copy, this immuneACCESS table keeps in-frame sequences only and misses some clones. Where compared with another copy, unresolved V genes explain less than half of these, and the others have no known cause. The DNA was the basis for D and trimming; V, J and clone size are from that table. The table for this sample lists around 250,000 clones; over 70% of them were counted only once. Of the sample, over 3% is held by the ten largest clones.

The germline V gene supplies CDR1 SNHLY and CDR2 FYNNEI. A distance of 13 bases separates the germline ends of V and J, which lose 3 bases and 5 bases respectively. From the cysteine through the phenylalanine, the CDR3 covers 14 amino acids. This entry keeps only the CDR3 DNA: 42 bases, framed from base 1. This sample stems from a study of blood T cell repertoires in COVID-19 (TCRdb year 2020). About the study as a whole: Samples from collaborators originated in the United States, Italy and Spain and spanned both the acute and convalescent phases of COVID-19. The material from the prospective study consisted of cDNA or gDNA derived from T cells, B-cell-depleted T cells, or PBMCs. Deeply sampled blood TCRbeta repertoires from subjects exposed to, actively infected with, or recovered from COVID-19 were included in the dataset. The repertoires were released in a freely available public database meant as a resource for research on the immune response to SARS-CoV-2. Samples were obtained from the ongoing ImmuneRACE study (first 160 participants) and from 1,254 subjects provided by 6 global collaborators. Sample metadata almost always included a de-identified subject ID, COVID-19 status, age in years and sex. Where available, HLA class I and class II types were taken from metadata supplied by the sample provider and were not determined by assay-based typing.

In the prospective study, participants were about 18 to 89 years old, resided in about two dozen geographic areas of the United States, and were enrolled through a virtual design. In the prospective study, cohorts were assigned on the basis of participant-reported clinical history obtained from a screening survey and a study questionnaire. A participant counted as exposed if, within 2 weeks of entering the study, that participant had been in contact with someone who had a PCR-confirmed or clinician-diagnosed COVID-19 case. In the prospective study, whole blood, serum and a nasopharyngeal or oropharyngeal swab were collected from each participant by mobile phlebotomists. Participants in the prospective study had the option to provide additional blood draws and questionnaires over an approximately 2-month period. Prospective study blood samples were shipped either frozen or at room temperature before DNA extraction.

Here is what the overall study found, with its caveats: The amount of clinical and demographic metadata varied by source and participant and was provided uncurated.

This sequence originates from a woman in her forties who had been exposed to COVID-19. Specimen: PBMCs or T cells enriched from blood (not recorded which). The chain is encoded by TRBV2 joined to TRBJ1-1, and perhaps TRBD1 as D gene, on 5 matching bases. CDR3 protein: CASSDGGVRTEAFF. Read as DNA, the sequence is TGTGCCAGCAGTGATGGGGGGGTTCGGACTGAAGCTTTCTTT.